This T cell receptor (beta chain) was retrieved from a study of CD8+ T cells in alopecia areata. Overall study results and limits: Tofacitinib delivered significant drops in scalp clonality and in expanded CD8+ clones among the top 100. Researchers report lesional scalp, most notably alopecia totalis/universalis, outstripped normal scalp in clonality.

Sequencing used cDNA as its template, made by extracting RNA and reverse transcribing it. Measured with immunoSEQ multiplex PCR; TCRdb has only the in-frame clones, and not every one. The top ten hold approximately 1.8% of the sample, which has 270,000 or so clones, roughly 60% seen once. About this clone: The antigen remains undetermined.

The treatment here: oral pan-JAK inhibitor, 5-10 mg twice daily. The sample was CD4+ T cells sorted from blood, taken at week 24, from a patient treated with tofacitinib. This clonotype was sampled from a human donor with alopecia areata.

The chain's CDR3 is CASSLNRPNTGELFF. For the CDR3, the DNA is TGCGCCAGCAGCTTAAACAGGCCGAACACCGGGGAGCTGTTTTTT. This chain uses TRBV5-1 with TRBJ2-2; D is perhaps TRBD1 (5 bases). There are 15 residues in the CDR3. CDR1 and CDR2 from the germline V gene are SGHRS and YFSETQ. The V gene lost 2 bases and the J gene lost 0 bases, with 8 bases spanning the gap.